These 10 T cell receptor beta chains were sequenced from one sample in a study of graft-versus-host responses after intestinal transplantation. The table came from immunoSEQ multiplex PCR; TCRdb's copy has only in-frame clones and leaves some out. The sample records 15,000 or so clones, around 67% being singletons. Graft samples were processed, releasing intraepithelial and lamina propria lymphocytes. This specimen consisted of ileum tissue, obtained 650 to 700 days after intestinal transplantation. The origin of the receptors is a human patient who received an intestinal transplant, so some T cells may come from the graft donor.

Only a few counts were recorded for this clone. The V and J genes are TRBV5-4 and TRBJ2-3; D gene uncertain. V dropped 0 bases and J dropped 4 bases, with 9 bases sitting between them. Germline CDR1 SGHNT, CDR2 YYREEE (reference sequence). This CDR3 region has 14 residues. The CDR3 DNA follows: TGTGCCAGCAGCTTGGATTTAGAAGCAGATACGCAGTATTTT. Translating it yields CASSLDLEADTQYF.

The rearrangement uses TRBV2 and TRBJ1-1; 7 bases line up with TRBD1. The CDR3 contains 15 residues. The V gene's germline CDR1 is SNHLY and CDR2 FYNNEI. J lost 3 bases, V lost 6 bases, and 10 bases had no gene match. The CDR3 DNA sequence: TGTGCCAGCAGGGGACAGCCAACCGGGGACACTGAAGCTTTCTTT. As protein: CASRGQPTGDTEAFF.

The CDR3 sequence is CASSPISGGNLNEQFF. The CDR3 DNA follows: TGCGCCAGCAGCCCAATAAGCGGGGGGAATCTCAATGAGCAGTTCTTC. The chain uses TRBV4-3 and TRBJ2-1; 9 nucleotides agree with TRBD2. Germline V gene sequence: CDR1 LGHNA, CDR2 YSLEER. Trimming removed 4 bases from V and 6 bases from J; junction bases left unmatched: 10. There are 16 residues in the CDR3.

The chain has TRBV11-3 and TRBJ2-1; maybe TRBD1 (5 bases). Germline V gene data show CDR1 as SGHNT and CDR2 as YENEEA. The V and J ends lost 3 bases and 9 bases respectively, with 12 bases between them. The CDR3 has 13 residues. The CDR3 DNA follows: TGTGCCAGCAGCTTCGTGGGGCTAAGTGAGCAGTTCTTC. Translated, it gives CASSFVGLSEQFF.

This clone was detected a few times. The chain joins TRBV19 to TRBJ2-1, with unresolved D. V shed 5 bases and J shed 8 bases, with 13 bases lying between them. CDR1 and CDR2 (germline): LNHDA, SQIVND (reference sequence). This CDR3 has 13 amino acids. CDR3 region: CASSLSVVDEQFF. CDR3 bases: TGTGCCAGTAGTCTTTCCGTGGTAGATGAGCAGTTCTTC.

V is TRBV5-4 and J is TRBJ1-5, with a possible D match to TRBD1 (5 bases). V dropped 1 base and J dropped 5 bases, with 10 bases sitting between them. The CDR3 extends over 14 amino acids. Germline lookup yields CDR1 SGHNT and CDR2 YYREEE (reference sequence). Here the CDR3 reads CASSLNGGDQPQHF. The DNA for the CDR3 is TGTGCCAGCAGCTTGAACGGGGGGGATCAGCCCCAGCATTTT.

The genes are TRBV2 and TRBJ1-1, with 9 bases aligning to TRBD1. This CDR3 contains 13 residues. Germline CDR1 SNHLY, CDR2 FYNNEI. Trimming removed 8 bases from V and 3 bases from J; junction bases left unmatched: 4. CDR3 sequence (DNA): TGTGCCAGCGTTACAGGGGGCTACACTGAAGCTTTCTTT. Translating it yields CASVTGGYTEAFF.

V usage is TRBV5-1 and J usage is TRBJ2-5, with D possibly TRBD2 on 7 matching bases. Trimming pared 2 bases from V and 5 bases from J, leaving 16 bases between. The CDR3 covers 15 residues. Germline CDR1 and CDR2: SGHRS and YFSETQ. The CDR3 DNA is TGCGCCAGCAGCTTATTGAGGGGGGGCGGCGAGACCCAGTACTTC. It specifies CASSLLRGGGETQYF.

This clone was recorded only once. The chain is built from TRBV6-4 and TRBJ2-3, with 10 bases that match TRBD2. The CDR3 extends over 14 amino acids. The germline V gene encodes CDR1 MRHNA and CDR2 SNTAGT. V dropped 5 bases and J dropped 14; count of bases not matched to a gene: 13. The CDR3 region has the DNA TGTGCCAGCAGTAGCTCTTCTAGCGGGGGCTATCTGTATTTT. Residues: CASSSSSSGGYLYF.

This clone rates as large. This chain uses TRBV5-4 with TRBJ2-6; D is unclear. The CDR3 has 17 residues. CDR1 is SGHNT and CDR2 is YYREEE in the germline V gene (reference sequence). V lost 4 bases and J 0 bases, leaving 14 bases between the germline ends. The CDR3 bases are TGTGCCAGCAGCCACGATGAGGTGACCTCTGGGGCCAACGTCCTGACTTTC. Encoded protein: CASSHDEVTSGANVLTF.